The 8 T cell receptor beta chains listed next were all sequenced from one sample in a study of control samples from healthy donors and cancer patients. TCRdb's copy holds only in-frame clones and misses some; the assay was immunoSEQ multiplex PCR. The sample holds tens of thousands of clones; roughly 77% are singletons and the top ten take 15% to 20%. Material: formalin-fixed, paraffin-embedded tissue. All receptors come from a male donor with melanoma.

J is TRBJ2-2 and V is TRBV19; D is undetermined. The V end lost 3 bases, the J end lost 6 bases, and 11 bases lay between the germline ends. The germline gives CDR1 LNHDA, CDR2 SQIVND (reference sequence). This CDR3 contains 14 residues. This CDR3 reads CASSMVVGPGELFF. DNA of the CDR3: TGTGCCAGTAGTATGGTTGTGGGTCCCGGGGAGCTGTTTTTT.

The chain recombines TRBV4-2 with TRBJ1-4; a weak D match, TRBD1 (5 bases). CDR1 and CDR2 from the germline V gene are LGHNA and YNFKEQ. This CDR3 contains 15 residues. V was clipped by 1 base and J by 4 bases, with 10 bases between them. CDR3 coding DNA: TGTGCCAGCAGCCAAGTTGCTGGGGGTAATGAAAAACTGTTTTTT. Translating gives CASSQVAGGNEKLFF.

The genes are TRBV10-2 and TRBJ1-2, with D tentatively TRBD1 (6 bases). This CDR3 is built from 14 residues. Per germline, CDR1 WSHSY and CDR2 SAAADI. Trimming removed 2 bases at V and 4 bases at J, with 11 bases between. CDR3 in DNA: TGCGCCAGCAGTGAGAAGGCAGGGGCCTATGGCTACACCTTC. As protein: CASSEKAGAYGYTF.

The CDR3 nucleotides read TGTGCCAGCAGTTTAGGGGACGGCTATGGCTACACCTTC. Translation gives CASSLGDGYGYTF. The gene calls are TRBV12-3 or TRBV12-4 and TRBJ1-2, with D possibly being TRBD1 (5 bases). The V end was cut by 1 base, the J end by 4 bases, with 7 bases between. CDR3 length: 13 amino acids.

This clone has only a few counts. This rearrangement joins TRBV28 to TRBJ2-4; D ambiguous. Trimming pared 10 bases from V and 2 bases from J, leaving 9 bases between. CDR1 and CDR2 from the germline V gene are MDHEN and SYDVKM. The CDR3 loop spans 12 amino acids. In nucleotides, the CDR3 is TGTGCCACCTTAGTATCCAAAAACATTCAGTACTTC. This codes for CATLVSKNIQYF.

This clone was detected only a few times. V gene TRBV5-1 combines with J gene TRBJ2-5; D is undetermined. Trimming removed 0 bases from V and 4 bases from J, with 13 bases in between. In germline, CDR1 is SGHRS, CDR2 YFSETQ. The CDR3 contains 15 residues. CDR3 amino acids: CASSLGVSFRETQYF. The CDR3 coding sequence is TGCGCCAGCAGCTTGGGAGTTAGTTTTAGAGAGACCCAGTACTTC. The variable domain in full, with the rest retrieved from reference TRBV5-1 and TRBJ2-5, is KAGVTQTPRYLIKTRGQQVTLSCSPISGHRSVSWYQQTPGQGLQFLFEYFSETQRNKGNFPGRFSGRQFSNSRSEMNVSTLELGDSALYLCASSLGVSFRETQYFGPGTRLLVL.

V and J are TRBV28 and TRBJ2-3; no clear D gene. The germline V gene has CDR1 MDHEN and CDR2 SYDVKM. The CDR3 contains 15 residues. V lost 8 bases, J lost 2 bases, and 17 bases lay in between. DNA of the CDR3: TGTGCCAGCGCAAAAGGGTGGCGGAACACAGATACGCAGTATTTT. It encodes CASAKGWRNTDTQYF.

This clone was detected a few times. The chain has TRBV7-9 and TRBJ2-1; TRBD2 is a possible D gene (6 bases). Trimming cost V 3 bases and J 6 bases, with 9 bases left between them. Germline values: CDR1 SEHNR, CDR2 FQNEAQ (reference sequence). This CDR3 has 13 residues. The CDR3 region is CASSLILANEQFF. In DNA form, the CDR3 reads TGTGCCAGCAGCTTGATACTAGCCAATGAGCAGTTCTTC.